Listed below are T cell receptor beta chains from one sample, sequenced in a study of PD-L1 blockade in urothelial cancer. Clones were read by immunoSEQ multiplex PCR, and TCRdb kept only the in-frame ones, dropping some. The sample has 100,000 to 150,000 clones, 86% seen once; the top ten hold 2.4%. Sequenced material: PBMCs, taken around atezolizumab (anti-PD-L1) treatment. Receptor source: a man over 45 with urothelial cancer. The CDR3 runs from the conserved cysteine through the conserved F or W. D genes are given only for firm matches. Clone sizes are given selectively: once, few, many, or a class where the clone is expanded.

>TRBD1|-|TRBJ1-2|TRBV19
TGTGCCAGTAGTATAGCCAGGGGGCGCGGTGGCTACACCTTC
CASSIARGRGGYTF
>-|-|TRBJ2-7|TRBV6-6
TGTGCCAGCAGGCGGCCATCGGACTACGAGCAGTACTTC
CASRRPSDYEQYF
>TRBD2|-|TRBJ2-7|TRBV7-3
TGTGCCAGCAGCTTATCTAGCGGGAGCTCCTACGAGCAGTACTTC
CASSLSSGSSYEQYF
>-|few|TRBJ1-1|TRBV20-1
TGCAGTGCTAAAGGGGGGGGTAAAGCTTTCTTT
CSAKGGGKAFF
>TRBD2|few|TRBJ2-2|TRBV2
TGTGCCAGCAGTGTGAGCGGGGGTTACACCGGGGAGCTGTTTTTT
CASSVSGGYTGELFF
>TRBD1|-|TRBJ2-1|TRBV5-1
TGCGCCAGCAGCTTGGCCCTGGGACAGCCAAACTACAATGAGCAGTTCTTC
CASSLALGQPNYNEQFF
>TRBD1|once|TRBJ2-3|TRBV30
TGTGCCTGGAGTGTTGGGACAGGGGGTCCAGATACGCAGTATTTT
CAWSVGTGGPDTQYF
>-|once|TRBJ2-3|TRBV28
TGTGCCAGCTGGAGAGGGGGAGGCACAGATACGCAGTATTTT
CASWRGGGTDTQYF
>-|-|TRBJ2-7|TRBV30
TGTGCCTGGAGTCTAAAGAATAGCGGAGAGCAGTACTTC
CAWSLKNSGEQYF
>-|once|TRBJ2-7|TRBV18
TGTGCCAGCTCACCACAGTCAGCGGGTGGGGCCTACGAGCAGTACTTC
CASSPQSAGGAYEQYF
>TRBD1|-|TRBJ2-1|TRBV11-2
TGTGCCAGCAGCTTCGGGACAGGGACCTACAATGAGCAGTTCTTC
CASSFGTGTYNEQFF
>TRBD2|-|TRBJ2-7|TRBV11-2
TGTGCCAGCAGCTTAGCGGGAGGGTCCTACGAGCAGTACTTC
CASSLAGGSYEQYF
>-|-|TRBJ2-5|TRBV4-1
TGCGCCAGCAGCCAAGTCACTAACAAAGAGACCCAGTACTTC
CASSQVTNKETQYF
>-|-|TRBJ1-1|TRBV18
TGTGCCAGCTCATCCGGGACATCGAACACTGAAGCTTTCTTT
CASSSGTSNTEAFF
>TRBD1|-|TRBJ1-6|TRBV27
TGTGCCAGCAGTAAGACAGGGAGCTCCTATAATTCACCCCTCCACTTT
CASSKTGSSYNSPLHF
>-|-|TRBJ1-4|TRBV4-1
TGCGCCAGCAGCACTCGGGTAGGCGAAAAACTGTTTTTT
CASSTRVGEKLFF
>TRBD1|-|TRBJ1-3|TRBV7-2
TGTGCCAGCAGCTACGACAGGGGGAACACCATATATTTT
CASSYDRGNTIYF
>TRBD2|once|TRBJ2-5|TRBV7-3
TGTGCCAGCAGCTTACGCGGGCGGGGGGGACTAGCGGGACCCCAAGAGACCCAGTACTTC
CASSLRGRGGLAGPQETQYF
>-|once|TRBJ2-7|TRBV19
TGTGCCAGTAGCCACCGCGGCGGAGCCTACGAGCAGTACTTC
CASSHRGGAYEQYF
>-|once|TRBJ1-6|TRBV7-9
TGTGCCAGCAGCCCGGACGGGAGTTTCTCACCCCTCCACTTT
CASSPDGSFSPLHF
>-|-|TRBJ1-3|TRBV19
TGTGCCAGTAGTATCTCAGGAGGTAACTCTGGAAACACCATATATTTT
CASSISGGNSGNTIYF
>TRBD2|-|TRBJ2-7|TRBV7-8
TGTGCCAGCAGCTTTGGGCTAGCGGGTTCCCACTACGAGCAGTACTTC
CASSFGLAGSHYEQYF
>TRBD2|-|TRBJ2-7|TRBV7-2
TGTGCCAGCAGCTTAGGGGGCGGGAGGCCCTACGAGCAGTACTTC
CASSLGGGRPYEQYF
>-|once|TRBJ1-2|TRBV6-1
TGTGCCAGCAGTGAGGCCCCCTCCCCGGGGTATGGCTACACCTTC
CASSEAPSPGYGYTF
>-|-|TRBJ1-6|TRBV5-6
TGTGCCAGCAGCTTGGGTCGGGGGAGAGGTAGCAATTCACCCCTCCACTTT
CASSLGRGRGSNSPLHF
>-|-|TRBJ1-2|TRBV20-1
TGCAGTGCTAGAGGAGGTTACGGCTACACCTTC
CSARGGYGYTF
>TRBD2|-|TRBJ2-5|TRBV5-4
TGTGCCAGCACCGGGACTAGCGGGAAAGAGACCCAGTACTTC
CASTGTSGKETQYF
>-|many|TRBJ2-1|TRBV7-9
TGTGCCAGCAGCTTACAAACGGGAGCGCCCAATGAGCAGTTCTTC
CASSLQTGAPNEQFF
>-|-|TRBJ1-4|TRBV5-1
TGCGCCAGCAGCTTGGCCAGAGGTTCTGAAAAACTGTTTTTT
CASSLARGSEKLFF
>TRBD1|few|TRBJ1-2|TRBV5-1
TGCGCCAGCAGCATCCAAACAGCAGGGGGGCTGAGGTATGGCTACACCTTC
CASSIQTAGGLRYGYTF
>-|-|TRBJ2-4|TRBV28
TGTGCCAGCAGGAACAGGGATGGAGCCAAAAACATTCAGTACTTC
CASRNRDGAKNIQYF
>TRBD1|few|TRBJ1-5|TRBV28
TGTGCCAGCGACTTAGGGGGCACGAATCAGCCCCAGCATTTT
CASDLGGTNQPQHF
>-|once|TRBJ1-1|TRBV19
TGTGCCAGTAGTATAGCACAGAACACTGAAGCTTTCTTT
CASSIAQNTEAFF
>-|few|TRBJ1-1|TRBV27
TGTGCCAGCAGTTTGGGAGGCAACACTGAAGCTTTCTTT
CASSLGGNTEAFF
>-|few|TRBJ2-7|TRBV6-1
TGTGCCAGCAGTGAAAGGCAGGGTAACGAGCAGTACTTC
CASSERQGNEQYF
>TRBD1|-|TRBJ2-7|TRBV28
TGTGCCAGCAGTTCCACTGGACAGGACTTTCCCTACGAGCAGTACTTC
CASSSTGQDFPYEQYF
>TRBD2|-|TRBJ2-3|TRBV6-5
TGTGCCAGCAGAAATAGCGGGGGGAGCACAGATACGCAGTATTTT
CASRNSGGSTDTQYF
>-|few|TRBJ1-1|TRBV6-6
TGTGCCAGCAGTTACTCCCGTCAGGGCACTGAAGCTTTCTTT
CASSYSRQGTEAFF
>-|-|TRBJ2-5|TRBV7-2
TGTGCCAGCAGCTTAAGACAGCAACAAGAGACCCAGTACTTC
CASSLRQQQETQYF
>TRBD2|-|TRBJ2-1|TRBV4-2
TGTGCCAGCAGCCAAGATCCGGGACTAGCGCCCTACAATGAGCAGTTCTTC
CASSQDPGLAPYNEQFF
>-|-|TRBJ2-7|TRBV7-8
TGTGCCAGCAGCTTAGGAGGGGGCGAGCAGTACTTC
CASSLGGGEQYF
>TRBD1|-|TRBJ1-5|TRBV4-1
TGCGCCAGCAGCCAAGTAGACAGGGGGACCAATCAGCCCCAGCATTTT
CASSQVDRGTNQPQHF
>TRBD2|-|TRBJ2-2|TRBV5-1
TGCGCCAGCAGCTTAAAGCGGGAGAACACCGGGGAGCTGTTTTTT
CASSLKRENTGELFF
>TRBD1|once|TRBJ2-3|TRBV5-6
TGTGCCAGCAGCTGGGCCGGGACAGGGCCAGATACGCAGTATTTT
CASSWAGTGPDTQYF
>-|-|TRBJ1-5|TRBV7-8
TGTGCCAGCAGCCCAGAAGACAGGTTGAATCAGCCCCAGCATTTT
CASSPEDRLNQPQHF
>-|-|TRBJ2-5|TRBV7-9
TGTGCCAGCAGCTTAGAAGGGGCAGGGAAAGAGACCCAGTACTTC
CASSLEGAGKETQYF
>TRBD2|-|TRBJ2-7|TRBV5-1
TGCGCCAGCAGCAGAATGGCGGGAGGTCGTCTGGGCGAGCAGTACTTC
CASSRMAGGRLGEQYF
>TRBD2|-|TRBJ2-1|TRBV5-1
TGCGCCAGCAGCTCTAGCGGGTCTCTGGATGAGCAGTTCTTC
CASSSSGSLDEQFF
>TRBD1|-|TRBJ1-2|TRBV2
TGTGCCAGCAGGCACAGGGGGGGTAGGGACTATAGCTACACCTTC
CASRHRGGRDYSYTF
>-|-|TRBJ1-1|TRBV6-1
TGTGCCAGCGCTTATACAACTGAAGCTTTCTTT
CASAYTTEAFF
>-|-|TRBJ1-6|TRBV6-1
TGTGCCAGCAGACCACAGGGCTATAATTCACCCCTCCACTTT
CASRPQGYNSPLHF
>-|-|TRBJ2-1|TRBV21-1
TGTGCCAGCAGCAAAGTCCCCCCCAGCTCCTACAATGAGCAGTTCTTC
CASSKVPPSSYNEQFF
>TRBD2|once|TRBJ2-5|TRBV4-2
TGTGCCAGCAGCCCAGTGATAGCGGGGTACCAAGAGACCCAGTACTTC
CASSPVIAGYQETQYF
>TRBD1|-|TRBJ1-6|TRBV7-9
TGTGCCAGCAACGAACTGGGACAGGGGGAACTTGGGTCACCCCTCCACTTT
CASNELGQGELGSPLHF
>-|-|TRBJ1-5|TRBV28
TGTGCCAGCAGCGTTCGGGGGTCGTGGAATCAGCCCCAGCATTTT
CASSVRGSWNQPQHF
>TRBD1|once|TRBJ2-7|TRBV2
TGTGCCAGCAGTGCGCGACAGGGCCCCTACGAGCAGTACTTC
CASSARQGPYEQYF
>TRBD1|-|TRBJ2-5|TRBV18
TGTGCCAGCTCACCACCAACAGGGGGAAGAGAGACCCAGTACTTC
CASSPPTGGRETQYF
>-|-|TRBJ1-1|TRBV5-1
TGCGCCAGCAGCTTTGACAGAATGAACACTGAAGCTTTCTTT
CASSFDRMNTEAFF
>TRBD1|-|TRBJ1-2|TRBV7-2
TGTGCCAGCAGCTTTGGGACAGCCCGTGGCTACACCTTC
CASSFGTARGYTF
>-|-|TRBJ1-2|TRBV7-9
TGTGCCAGCAGCTTAGATTTCGGTGGGCTCGATACAGGAAACTATGGCTACACCTTC
CASSLDFGGLDTGNYGYTF